This T cell receptor (beta chain) emerged from a study of T cell responses to AZD1222 COVID-19 vaccine (dated by TCRdb to 2020 to 2022). Describing the broader study: Because spike-specific TCR depth and breadth did not differ between the two schedules, AZD1222 recipients who got a second dose at roughly 4 weeks were pooled with those who got a second dose at roughly 12 weeks. Trial participants were enrolled by age into 18-55, 56-69 and 70-plus year subgroups, with roughly 160, 29 and 62 TCR-sequenced participants respectively. A total of 233 trial participants underwent TCR sequencing, of whom 200 to 220 had received two doses of AZD1222 and around 25 had received two doses of the MenACWY control vaccine. Paper-wide results and their limitations: Spike-specific TCR breadth and depth rose significantly after two AZD1222 doses compared with day 0 and with MenACWY recipients. Participants were mostly white British and included more females than males, and it was suggested by the authors that clonal diversity may have been underestimated. CD4 TCRs associated with the vaccine covered the entire spike protein, and the dominant responses were in regions 160-218 and 743-854. Nearly half of unique spike-specific TCRs reportedly recognized epitopes outside regions mutated in the B.1.351 and B.1.1.7 variants. Because no day 14 peak-response samples were available, the repertoires could be characterized only after the peak T cell response. Only 5 to 7 AZD1222 recipients were SARS-CoV-2 seropositive at baseline, limiting conclusions about previously exposed vaccinees. In the small 56-69-year group, the increase in depth fell short of significance, most likely because of low power.

The CDR3, cysteine through phenylalanine, is 16 amino acids long. Kept here is only the CDR3 DNA, which spans 48 bases and is read in frame from base 1. At the junction V is shortened by 3 bases and J by 0 bases, with 13 bases in between. Per the germline V gene (reference sequence), SGHNT is the CDR1 and YYREEE is the CDR2. The CDR3 regions of human TCRbeta chains were subjected to immunosequencing. From the authors' description of their analysis: TCRs in the repertoires were matched against a reference library of SARS-CoV-2-specific TCRs that had been generated with the MIRA antigen-specificity platform. Breadth was defined as the fraction of unique TCRs that were SARS-CoV-2-associated. Depth was defined as the fraction of total T cells that were SARS-CoV-2-associated. Each spike-specific TCR was assigned to its reactive spike region and to a CD4 or CD8 class using the MIRA data. Log10-transformed breadth and depth values were compared by one-way ANOVA with Sidak's multiple comparisons tests. TCRdb retrieved this table from immuneACCESS and kept in-frame rearrangements only. Not all clones are present; in checked studies, unresolved V genes account for under half, and no reason is known for the remainder. V and J calls and clone size are those listed in that table; D and trimming were worked out from the DNA. This sample lists 130,000 to 150,000 clones; 85% to 95% were detected once. The ten largest clones take up under 2% of the sample.

Regarding this clone: Its antigen remains undetermined. There are no base qualities to consult, and no much larger clone falls within one base.

In the paper's terms, the time point label means: baseline before first vaccination. Vaccinee samples were obtained from the UK trials COV001 and COV002, which included a single-blind randomized controlled phase 2/3 trial of AZD1222 (ChAdOx1 nCoV-19) in healthy adults. For TCRbeta chain sequencing, PBMC samples from trial participants were taken at day 0 and at day 28 after the second dose. The rearranged segments are TRBV5-4 and TRBJ1-3; no D segment can be confidently identified. The clonotype comes from an adult in good health. The sample was peripheral blood, taken on day 0 of AZD1222 vaccination. The CDR3 amino acid sequence is: CASSSQSGISGNTIYF. The DNA sequence is given as TGTGCCAGCAGCTCCCAGAGTGGAATCTCTGGAAACACCATATATTTT.